These 32 T cell receptor beta chains came from one sample sequenced in a study of T cell responses to AZD1222 COVID-19 vaccine. Method: immunoSEQ multiplex PCR; TCRdb's copy keeps in-frame clones and lacks some. The sample consists of about 70,000 clones, about 85% of them appearing once. The sample here was peripheral blood, taken 28 days after the second AZD1222 dose. Source of these receptors: an adult who received the AZD1222 COVID-19 vaccine.

The CDR3 DNA reads TGTGCCAGCAGCCGCCGGGACAGTATCTACGAGCAGTACTTC. Amino acid sequence: CASSRRDSIYEQYF. V is TRBV7-9 and J is TRBJ2-7, with 7 bases aligning to TRBD1. CDR1 and CDR2 from the germline V gene are SEHNR and FQNEAQ (reference sequence). V lost 5 bases and J lost 3; bases outside the gene matches: 7. The CDR3 is 14 residues long.

The chain employs TRBV6-5 and TRBJ2-3; D perhaps matches TRBD1 (6 bases). The ends were cut back, 5 bases at V and 3 bases at J, with 15 bases in the middle. This CDR3 is 15 amino acids long. CDR1 is MNHEY, CDR2 SVGAGI, per germline. CDR3 DNA sequence: TGTGCCAGCAGTCTACAACAGGGATCGACAGATACGCAGTATTTT. This codes for CASSLQQGSTDTQYF.

This chain uses TRBV6-5 with TRBJ1-3; D not resolved. The germline V gene encodes CDR1 MNHEY and CDR2 SVGAGI. The CDR3 runs to 14 residues. V was trimmed by 6 bases and J by 4 bases, leaving 13 bases between them. CDR3 amino acids: CASRARASGNTIYF. CDR3 bases: TGTGCCAGCAGGGCCCGGGCATCCGGAAACACCATATATTTT.

The chain has TRBV3-1 (or the pseudogene TRBV3-2) and TRBJ2-7; the D is unclear. There are 14 residues in the CDR3. Germline V gene sequence: CDR1 LGHDT, CDR2 YNNKEL (reference sequence). Trimming left V 3 bases short and J 4 bases short, with 13 bases between. CDR3 loop: CASSQDPVVYEQYF. In DNA, the CDR3 is TGTGCCAGCAGCCAGGATCCAGTAGTGTACGAGCAGTACTTC.

The CDR3 protein is CASSVQLAPSPFGYTF. The CDR3, as DNA: TGCGCCAGCAGCGTACAACTAGCCCCGTCCCCTTTTGGCTACACCTTC. The chain couples TRBV5-1 to TRBJ1-2; D remains unclear. Trimming left V 4 bases short and J 7 bases short, with 23 bases between. This CDR3 contains 16 residues. The V gene's germline CDR1 is SGHRS and CDR2 YFSETQ.

The CDR3 bases are TGTGCCAGCAGTGACGGTTTCGGGGTGTCCTACGAGCAGTACTTC. Its protein product is CASSDGFGVSYEQYF. This chain uses TRBV6-1 with TRBJ2-7; D is perhaps TRBD2 (5 bases). The germline V gene has CDR1 MNHNS and CDR2 SASEGT. V was clipped by 3 bases and J by 1 base, with 13 bases between them. The CDR3 is 15 amino acids.

The chain combines TRBV9 with TRBJ2-3; 10 positions match TRBD2. The CDR3 spans 17 residues. Looked up from germline, CDR1 is SGDLS and CDR2 is YYNGEE. Germline trimming cut 0 bases from V and 3 bases from J; bases unmatched to any gene: 7. CDR3 in DNA: TGTGCCAGCAGCGTAGGACTAGCGGGTAGCAGGACAGATACGCAGTATTTT. Translation: CASSVGLAGSRTDTQYF.

The chain links TRBV28 to TRBJ1-2, with 9 bases matching TRBD1. The CDR3 consists of 14 residues. CDR1 is MDHEN and CDR2 is SYDVKM in the germline V gene. V lost 7 bases, J lost 5 bases, and 8 bases stayed unmatched. CDR3 loop: CASTRDRAGYGYTF. CDR3 nucleotides: TGTGCCAGCACTAGGGACAGGGCGGGGTATGGCTACACCTTC.

The chain is built from TRBV18 and TRBJ2-7; 9 bases are a match to TRBD1. This CDR3 contains 19 residues. V shed 0 bases and J 5 bases; nucleotides not matched to a gene: 17. Germline V gives CDR1 KGHSH, CDR2 LQKENI. The CDR3 DNA sequence: TGTGCCAGCTCACCACCCGGGACAGGGAAGGGCGGGAAGGGTAACGAGCAGTACTTC. Amino acids: CASSPPGTGKGGKGNEQYF.

The chain has TRBV6-1 and TRBJ2-3; unclear D gene. The CDR3 covers 12 residues. V shed 2 bases and J shed 6 bases, with 6 bases lying between them. From germline, CDR1 is MNHNS and CDR2 SASEGT. The CDR3 loop is CASSELSDTQYF. Written as DNA, the CDR3 is TGTGCCAGCAGTGAATTATCGGATACGCAGTATTTT.

DNA of the CDR3: TGCAGCGGGCCTCTAAATAACTCTGGAAACACCATATATTTT. Protein sequence: CSGPLNNSGNTIYF. The rearrangement uses TRBV29-1 and TRBJ1-3; D is undetermined. This CDR3 is built from 14 residues. V lost 7 bases, J lost 0 bases, and 13 bases lay in between. CDR1 and CDR2 (germline): SQVTM, ANQGSEA. Complete variable domain (other parts from reference TRBV29-1 and TRBJ1-3): SAVISQKPSRDICQRGTSLTIQCQVDSQVTMMFWYRQQPGQSLTLIATANQGSEATYESGFVIDKFPISRPNLTFSTLTVSNMSPEDSSIYLCSGPLNNSGNTIYFGEGSWLTVV.

The chain is built from TRBV7-9 and TRBJ2-7, with TRBD1 matching over 7 bases. Germline CDR1 SEHNR, CDR2 FQNEAQ (reference sequence). This CDR3 has 14 amino acids. V trimming: 1 base; J trimming: 5 bases; junction bases outside the gene matches: 5. In nucleotides, the CDR3 is TGTGCCAGCAGCTTAGATGTAGGGGGCCACGAGCAGTACTTC. The encoded protein is CASSLDVGGHEQYF.

The chain combines TRBV7-3 with TRBJ2-2; D possibly corresponds to TRBD1 (5 bases). Trimming left V 5 bases short and J 0 bases short, with 10 bases between. Germline loops: CDR1 SGHTA, CDR2 FQGTGA. The CDR3 sequence is 15 residues long. CDR3 loop: CASSGQGANTGELFF. As DNA, the CDR3 is TGTGCCAGCAGCGGCCAGGGTGCGAACACCGGGGAGCTGTTTTTT. The complete variable domain, with remaining parts taken from reference TRBV7-3 and TRBJ2-2, reads GAGVSQTPSNKVTEKGKYVELRCDPISGHTALYWYRQSLGQGPEFLIYFQGTGAADDSGLPNDRFFAVRPEGSVSTLKIQRTERGDSAVYLCASSGQGANTGELFFGEGSRLTVL.

In nucleotides, the CDR3 is TGTGCCAGCAGCGGGACAGGGTTGGAAGAGGCTTTCTTT. Its translation is CASSGTGLEEAFF. This rearrangement joins TRBV7-9 to TRBJ1-1; 9 nucleotides agree with TRBD1. Germline V lookup: CDR1 SEHNR, CDR2 FQNEAQ (reference sequence). The ends lost 5 bases at V and 11 bases at J; junction bases unmatched: 9. The CDR3 loop spans 13 amino acids. The whole variable domain, remainder taken from reference TRBV7-9 and TRBJ1-1, is DTGVSQNPRHKITKRGQNVTFRCDPISEHNRLYWYRQTLGQGPEFLTYFQNEAQLEKSRLLSDRFSAERPKGSFSTLEIQRTEQGDSAMYLCASSGTGLEEAFFGQGTRLTVV.

The chain has TRBV4-1 and TRBJ1-1; D is perhaps TRBD1 (5 bases). CDR3 length equals 13 residues. Germline V lookup: CDR1 MGHRA, CDR2 YSYEKL. V shed 3 bases and J shed 10 bases, with 15 bases lying between them. The CDR3 sequence: CASSHPSQDRAFF. CDR3 sequence (DNA): TGCGCCAGCAGCCACCCGTCACAGGATAGAGCTTTCTTT.

This clone came up a few times. The rearrangement joins TRBV19 to TRBJ2-7; D is possibly TRBD1 or TRBD2 (5 bases each). CDR1 is LNHDA and CDR2 is SQIVND in the germline V gene (reference sequence). CDR3 length: 12 amino acids. With 3 bases removed from V and 6 bases from J, the gap between germline ends came to 9 bases. CDR3 residues: CASSMPGGEQYF. DNA of the CDR3: TGTGCCAGTAGTATGCCTGGGGGCGAGCAGTACTTC.

This clone occurred once. This chain joins TRBV5-8 and TRBJ1-1; 8 nucleotides agree with TRBD1. Germline values: CDR1 SGHTS, CDR2 YDEGEE. The V and J ends lost 7 bases and 1 base, in that order; junction bases with no gene match: 12. The CDR3 spans 16 residues. The CDR3 loop is CASHRRAGGENTEAFF. CDR3 coding DNA: TGTGCCAGCCACCGTCGCGCAGGGGGCGAGAACACTGAAGCTTTCTTT.

This clone occurred once. The V call is TRBV6-5, the J call TRBJ1-2, with D unclear. Trimming removed 7 bases from V and 4 bases from J, with 7 bases in between. This CDR3 spans 11 amino acids. Germline V gives CDR1 MNHEY, CDR2 SVGAGI. CDR3: CASTRGYGYTF. The CDR3, as DNA: TGTGCCAGCACGCGGGGCTATGGCTACACCTTC.

The genes are TRBV25-1 and TRBJ2-7; D is perhaps TRBD1 (5 bases). V lost 5 bases, J lost 2 bases, and 13 bases lay in between. The CDR3 is made up of 14 amino acids. Germline V gene sequence: CDR1 MGHDK, CDR2 SYGVNS. CDR3 in DNA: TGTGCCAGCAGTCCCTCAGGGATTCCCTACGAGCAGTACTTC. Its translation is CASSPSGIPYEQYF.

The chain couples TRBV4-3 to TRBJ2-6; D might be TRBD1 (5 bases). The V end lost 1 base, the J end lost 2 bases, and 9 bases lay between the germline ends. The CDR3 loop spans 16 amino acids. Germline V gene lookup returns CDR1 LGHNA and CDR2 YSLEER. The CDR3, as DNA: TGCGCCAGCAGCCAAGCCCAGGGAACTGGGGCCAACGTCCTGACTTTC. Amino acid sequence: CASSQAQGTGANVLTF.

The chain joins TRBV4-1 to TRBJ2-5; D not certain. The CDR3 covers 12 residues. The germline CDR1 and CDR2 sequences are MGHRA and YSYEKL. V was shortened by 1 base and J by 7 bases, with 7 bases between the two germline ends. For the CDR3, the DNA is TGCGCCAGCAGCCAAGGGGAAGGGACCCAGTACTTC. Its protein is CASSQGEGTQYF.

V is TRBV10-2 and J is TRBJ2-3, with D perhaps matching TRBD2 (5 bases). The CDR3 covers 14 residues. Trimming removed 2 bases from V and 0 bases from J, with 6 bases in between. The germline gives CDR1 WSHSY, CDR2 SAAADI. CDR3 amino acids: CASSEPGSTDTQYF. DNA of the CDR3: TGCGCCAGCAGTGAGCCGGGGAGCACAGATACGCAGTATTTT.

The chain employs TRBV19 and TRBJ2-2; D gene ambiguous. V lost 2 bases to trimming and J lost 1 base, with 5 bases between them. Germline V lookup: CDR1 LNHDA, CDR2 SQIVND (reference sequence). The CDR3 runs 14 residues. Written as DNA, the CDR3 is TGTGCCAGTAGTATAACCGGGAACACCGGGGAGCTGTTTTTT. It is translated as CASSITGNTGELFF.

The chain uses TRBV7-9 and TRBJ1-2; 8 nucleotides line up with TRBD1. The CDR3 length is 16 residues. J gave up 0 bases and V 6 bases, and 9 bases lay outside the gene matches. Germline assignment: CDR1 SEHNR and CDR2 FQNEAQ (reference sequence). The CDR3 sequence: CASSSPGQGTNYGYTF. The CDR3, as DNA: TGTGCCAGCAGTTCGCCCGGACAGGGCACTAACTATGGCTACACCTTC.

The rearrangement joins TRBV5-8 to TRBJ1-3, with D unresolved. Per the germline V gene, CDR1 is SGHTS and CDR2 is YDEGEE. Trimming took off 5 bases at V and 1 base at J, with 13 bases between the two ends. The CDR3 runs to 15 residues. DNA for the CDR3: TGTGCCAGCAGTCAGCCCTATATATCTGGAAACACCATATATTTT. Its protein is CASSQPYISGNTIYF.

The rearrangement uses TRBV15 and TRBJ1-4; maybe TRBD1 (5 bases). V dropped 0 bases and J dropped 7 bases, with 9 bases sitting between them. CDR3 length: 14 residues. Germline values: CDR1 LNHNV, CDR2 YYDKDF (reference sequence). The CDR3 region has the DNA TGTGCCACCAGCAGAGAGGGGGTCTTTGAAAAACTGTTTTTT. It specifies CATSREGVFEKLFF.

This rearrangement joins TRBV18 to TRBJ1-5; D perhaps matches TRBD1 (6 bases). This CDR3 contains 15 residues. Trimming stripped 6 bases from V and 0 bases from J, with 12 bases between. In germline, CDR1 is KGHSH, CDR2 LQKENI. Written as DNA, the CDR3 is TGTGCCAGCTCGTTCTACAGGGATAGCAATCAGCCCCAGCATTTT. Encoded protein: CASSFYRDSNQPQHF.

The chain links TRBV6-5 to TRBJ2-1; 8 bases map to TRBD2. There are 15 residues in the CDR3. Looked up from germline, CDR1 is MNHEY and CDR2 is SVGAGI. The J segment lost 5 bases and the V segment lost 10 bases, leaving 13 bases of the junction unmatched. CDR3 protein: CATISPGGENNEQFF. CDR3 in DNA: TGTGCCACCATTTCCCCGGGGGGGGAGAACAATGAGCAGTTCTTC.

The chain carries TRBV7-8 and TRBJ1-1; 7 positions agree with TRBD1. This CDR3 has 16 amino acids. Germline CDR1 SGHVS, CDR2 FQNEAQ. The V gene end was trimmed by 1 base and the J gene end by 3 bases; junction bases not matched to a gene: 8. CDR3 loop: CASSLEGGGYYTEAFF. CDR3 sequence (DNA): TGTGCCAGCAGCTTAGAGGGAGGGGGCTATTACACTGAAGCTTTCTTT.

This sequence joins TRBV18 and TRBJ1-1; 8 bases align to TRBD1. The CDR3 has 16 amino acids. Germline loops: CDR1 KGHSH, CDR2 LQKENI. The V and J ends lost 3 bases and 0 bases, in that order; junction bases with no gene match: 6. In DNA form, the CDR3 reads TGTGCCAGCTCACCCGGACAGGGTGTTATGAACACTGAAGCTTTCTTT. It translates to CASSPGQGVMNTEAFF.

CDR3 nucleotides: TGTGCCAGCAGTTGGGGGGTAGGGTATGGCTACACCTTC. It encodes CASSWGVGYGYTF. The chain carries TRBV6-5 and TRBJ1-2; D perhaps matches TRBD1 (5 bases). This CDR3 is 13 amino acids long. The V end was cut by 4 bases, the J end by 5 bases, with 11 bases between. CDR1 is MNHEY, CDR2 SVGAGI, per germline.

This chain links TRBV6-5 with TRBJ2-3; TRBD2 matches 7 bases. The CDR3 runs 14 residues. J was trimmed by 6 bases and V by 11 bases; bases with no gene match: 14. The germline V gene has CDR1 MNHEY and CDR2 SVGAGI. CDR3 in amino acids: CAGSRGGRGDTQYF. CDR3 in DNA: TGTGCCGGCTCTAGAGGCGGGAGAGGCGATACGCAGTATTTT.